Sequencing of this T cell receptor beta chain was carried out in a study of graft-versus-host responses after intestinal transplantation. Overall study: Transplant recipients had multivisceral, liver-intestinal, or isolated intestinal grafts. Each patient got anti-thymocyte globulin induction, then tacrolimus and steroids for roughly 3 years. Overall study results and limits: Graft-donor T cell macrochimerism coincided with high graft-versus-host to host-versus-graft clonal ratios in allografts. GvH clones appeared in recipient marrow, some first in ileum or blood.

Trimming pared 0 bases from V and 8 bases from J, leaving 19 bases between. The CDR3 covers 16 residues. The germline gives CDR1 SEHNR, CDR2 FQNEAQ (reference sequence). Worth noting for this clone: Its cognate antigen is unknown.

The table came from immunoSEQ multiplex PCR; TCRdb's copy has only in-frame clones and leaves some out. The table records approximately 70,000 clones, around 92% of them present only once. The J gene is TRBJ1-2, the V gene TRBV7-9; TRBD1 is a possible D gene (5 bases). The receptor was derived from a human donor who received an intestinal transplant. The starting material was unstimulated CD8+ T cells sorted from spleen or lymph node cells, obtained before intestinal transplant. CDR3 protein: CASSLAPGTAGRGYTF. CDR3 DNA: TGTGCCAGCAGCTTAGCCCCCGGGACGGCAGGGAGGGGCTACACCTTC.